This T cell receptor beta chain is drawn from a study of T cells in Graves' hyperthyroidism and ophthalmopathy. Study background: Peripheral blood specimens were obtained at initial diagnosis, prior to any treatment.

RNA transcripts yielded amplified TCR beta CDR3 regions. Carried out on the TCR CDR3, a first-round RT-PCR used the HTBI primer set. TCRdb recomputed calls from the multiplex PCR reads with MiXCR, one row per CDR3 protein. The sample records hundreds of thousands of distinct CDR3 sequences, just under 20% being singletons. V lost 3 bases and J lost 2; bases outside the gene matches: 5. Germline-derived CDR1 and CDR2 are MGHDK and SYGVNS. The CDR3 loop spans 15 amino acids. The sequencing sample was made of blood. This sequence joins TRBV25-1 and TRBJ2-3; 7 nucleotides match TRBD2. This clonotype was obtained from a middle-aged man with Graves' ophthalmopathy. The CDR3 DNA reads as TGTGCCAGCAGTGAGGCGGGGGACCACACAGATACGCAGTATTTT. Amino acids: CASSEAGDHTDTQYF. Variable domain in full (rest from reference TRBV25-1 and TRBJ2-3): EADIYQTPRYLVIGTGKKITLECSQTMGHDKMYWYQQDPGMELHLIHYSYGVNSTEKGDLSSESTVSRIRTEHFPLTLESARPSHTSQYLCASSEAGDHTDTQYFGPGTRLTVL.